This note documents a single T cell receptor (beta chain) sequence. No antigen is known for it. This record comes from a study of monozygotic twins with inflammatory bowel disease. Study-wide results and limits: A single strong IBD-associated signal or clonotype was not supported by the findings. Separate T cell subtypes could not be resolved from one another. Especially with disease activity, IBD patients had fewer clonotypes in common with others than healthy twins did.

With no T cell sorting beforehand, total RNA was isolated from whole blood. Following a re-call of the 5' RACE reads, TCRdb has one entry per CDR3 protein and lacks DNA. The clone table shows just over 300,000 distinct CDR3 sequences, with the ten largest holding 5.6%. The CDR3 sequence is 16 residues long. CDR1 is SGHRS and CDR2 is YFSETQ in the germline V gene. Material: blood. This TCR was sampled from a human donor with ulcerative colitis or Crohn's disease, or a healthy co-twin of an affected twin (not recorded which). The rearrangement links TRBV5-1 to TRBJ2-5; TCRdb designates TRBD2, a call that cannot be tested without DNA. The CDR3 region is CASSLGTRASRETQYF.